This T cell receptor beta chain was recovered during a study of cytomegalovirus exposure and HLA in healthy donors. Overall study results and limits: In a later analysis, specific HLA alleles were associated with 15,000 or so TCR beta sequences at a 0.05 false discovery rate. Presence/absence analyses took donor sequencing depth as roughly uniform.

These donors, healthy bone marrow donors, were studied. In the PCR, 60 Vbeta and 13 Jbeta primers were used. The repertoire was sequenced with immunoSEQ multiplex PCR; TCRdb's copy has only in-frame clones and lacks some. The table has roughly 140,000 clones, about 75% seen once. V lost 1 base and J lost 0, with 7 bases in between. This CDR3 region has 15 residues. Germline V gives CDR1 MNHNS, CDR2 SASEGT. Only a few counts were recorded for this clone. Its target is unknown. The TCR comes from a male donor in good health and CMV-seronegative. V gene TRBV6-1 combines with J gene TRBJ1-5; D gene unclear. The sample comprised PBMCs. This CDR3 is CASSEVPGSNQPQHF. CDR3 bases: TGTGCCAGCAGTGAAGTGCCAGGTAGCAATCAGCCCCAGCATTTT.